This TCR beta chain was profiled in a study of T cell clones after liver transplantation. Overall study context: Apart from three HCV-positive recipients, transplants were for non-autoimmune, non-viral reasons.

Repertoires were generated with immunoSEQ multiplex PCR, while TCRdb's copy carries only in-frame clones and drops some. The repertoire holds about 70,000 clones, with approximately 80% as singletons. The CDR3 is 15 amino acids. Trimming removed 4 bases at V and 5 bases at J, with 17 bases between. From germline, CDR1 is MNHEY and CDR2 SMNVEV (reference sequence). The sequencing used CD4+ T cells from blood, collected 12 months after liver transplant. The chain couples TRBV27 to TRBJ2-5; the D is unclear. This TCR was recovered from a human patient who received a liver transplant. T cells may partly derive from the graft donor. This chain's CDR3 is CASSSNGLVTETQYF. CDR3 in DNA: TGTGCCAGCAGTTCCAACGGCTTAGTTACGGAGACCCAGTACTTC.